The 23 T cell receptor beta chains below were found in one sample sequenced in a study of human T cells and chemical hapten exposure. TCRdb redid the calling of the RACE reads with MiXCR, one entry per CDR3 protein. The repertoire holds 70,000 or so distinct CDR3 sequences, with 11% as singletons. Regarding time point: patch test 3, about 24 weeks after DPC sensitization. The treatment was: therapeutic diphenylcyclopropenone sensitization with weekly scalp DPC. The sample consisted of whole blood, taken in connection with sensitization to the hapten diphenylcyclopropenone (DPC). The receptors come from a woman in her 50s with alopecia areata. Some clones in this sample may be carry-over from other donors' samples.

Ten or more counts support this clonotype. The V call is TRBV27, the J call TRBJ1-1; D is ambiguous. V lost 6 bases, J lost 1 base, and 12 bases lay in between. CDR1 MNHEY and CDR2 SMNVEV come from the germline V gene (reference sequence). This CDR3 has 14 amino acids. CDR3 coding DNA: TGTGCCAGCAGGAGTGTAGGAGGGAACACTGAAGCTTTCTTT. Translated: CASRSVGGNTEAFF.

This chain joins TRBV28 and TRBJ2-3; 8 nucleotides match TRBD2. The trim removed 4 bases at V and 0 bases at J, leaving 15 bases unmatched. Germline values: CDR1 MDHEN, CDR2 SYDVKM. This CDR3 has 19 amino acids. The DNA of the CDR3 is TGTGCCAGCAGTTCTGGGCTAGCGGGCGTATTTAGAAGCACAGATACGCAGTATTTT. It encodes CASSSGLAGVFRSTDTQYF.

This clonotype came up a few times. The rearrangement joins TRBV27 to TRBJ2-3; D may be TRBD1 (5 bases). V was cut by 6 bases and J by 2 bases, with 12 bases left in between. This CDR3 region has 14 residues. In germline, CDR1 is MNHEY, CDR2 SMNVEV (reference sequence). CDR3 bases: TGTGCCAGCAGGAGGACAACAGTCACAGATACGCAGTATTTT. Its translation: CASRRTTVTDTQYF.

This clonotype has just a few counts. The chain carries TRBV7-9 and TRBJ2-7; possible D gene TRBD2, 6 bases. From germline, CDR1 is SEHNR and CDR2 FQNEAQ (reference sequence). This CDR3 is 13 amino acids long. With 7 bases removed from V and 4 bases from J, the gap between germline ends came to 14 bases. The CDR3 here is CASTGGTTYEQYF. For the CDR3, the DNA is TGTGCCAGCACGGGCGGGACCACTTACGAGCAGTACTTC. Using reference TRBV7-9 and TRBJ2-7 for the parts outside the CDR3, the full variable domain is DTGVSQNPRHKITKRGQNVTFRCDPISEHNRLYWYRQTLGQGPEFLTYFQNEAQLEKSRLLSDRFSAERPKGSFSTLEIQRTEQGDSAMYLCASTGGTTYEQYFGPGTRLTVT.

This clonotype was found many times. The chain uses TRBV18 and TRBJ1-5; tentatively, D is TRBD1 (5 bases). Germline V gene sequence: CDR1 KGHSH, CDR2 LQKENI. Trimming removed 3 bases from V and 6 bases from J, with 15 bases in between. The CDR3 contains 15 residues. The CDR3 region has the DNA TGTGCCAGCTCACCCGCGGGGACGGGGAGTCAGCCCCAGCATTTT. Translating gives CASSPAGTGSQPQHF.

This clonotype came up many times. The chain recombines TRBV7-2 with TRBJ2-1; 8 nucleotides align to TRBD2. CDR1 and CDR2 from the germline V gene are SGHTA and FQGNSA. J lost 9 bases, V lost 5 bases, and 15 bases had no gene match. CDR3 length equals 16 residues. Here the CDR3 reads CASSPPGLVFSSEQFF. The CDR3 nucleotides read TGTGCCAGCAGCCCCCCGGGACTAGTTTTTTCCTCTGAGCAGTTCTTC.

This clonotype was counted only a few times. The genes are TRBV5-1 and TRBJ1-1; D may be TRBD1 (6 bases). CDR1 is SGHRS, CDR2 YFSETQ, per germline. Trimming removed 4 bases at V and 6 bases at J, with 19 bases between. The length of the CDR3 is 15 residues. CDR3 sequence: CASSPPTGITAEAFF. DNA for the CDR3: TGCGCCAGCAGCCCGCCGACAGGTATTACGGCTGAAGCTTTCTTT. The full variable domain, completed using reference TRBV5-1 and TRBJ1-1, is KAGVTQTPRYLIKTRGQQVTLSCSPISGHRSVSWYQQTPGQGLQFLFEYFSETQRNKGNFPGRFSGRQFSNSRSEMNVSTLELGDSALYLCASSPPTGITAEAFFGQGTRLTVV.

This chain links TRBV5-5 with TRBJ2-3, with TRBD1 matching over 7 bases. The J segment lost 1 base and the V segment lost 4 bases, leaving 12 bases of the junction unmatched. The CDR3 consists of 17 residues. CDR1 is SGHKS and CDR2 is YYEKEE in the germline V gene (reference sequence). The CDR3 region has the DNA TGTGCCAGCAGCACCCTCCAGGGGGTGAGAGGCACAGATACGCAGTATTTT. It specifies CASSTLQGVRGTDTQYF.

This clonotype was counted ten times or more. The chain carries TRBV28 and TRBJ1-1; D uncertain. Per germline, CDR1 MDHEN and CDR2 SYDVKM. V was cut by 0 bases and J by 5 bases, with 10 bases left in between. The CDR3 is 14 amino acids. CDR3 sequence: CASSLWVGLTEAFF. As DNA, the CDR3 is TGTGCCAGCAGTTTATGGGTTGGTCTTACTGAAGCTTTCTTT.

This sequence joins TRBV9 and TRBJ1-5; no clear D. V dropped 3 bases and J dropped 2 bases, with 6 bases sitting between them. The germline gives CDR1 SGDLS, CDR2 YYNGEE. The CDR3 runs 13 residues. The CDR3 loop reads CASSANGNQPQHF. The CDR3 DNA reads TGTGCCAGCAGCGCGAACGGCAATCAGCCCCAGCATTTT.

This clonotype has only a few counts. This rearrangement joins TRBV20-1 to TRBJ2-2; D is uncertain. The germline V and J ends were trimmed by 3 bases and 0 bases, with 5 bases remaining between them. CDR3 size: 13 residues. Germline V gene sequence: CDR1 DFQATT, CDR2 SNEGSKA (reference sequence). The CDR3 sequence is CSASIANTGELFF. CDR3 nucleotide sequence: TGCAGTGCTAGTATCGCGAACACCGGGGAGCTGTTTTTT.

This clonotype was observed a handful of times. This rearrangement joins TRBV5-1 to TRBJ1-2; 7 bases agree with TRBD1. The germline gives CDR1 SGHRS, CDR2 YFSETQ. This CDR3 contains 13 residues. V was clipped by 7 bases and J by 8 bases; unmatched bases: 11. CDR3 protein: CASGQEVVGGYTF. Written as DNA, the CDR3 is TGCGCCAGCGGACAGGAGGTGGTGGGAGGCTACACCTTC.

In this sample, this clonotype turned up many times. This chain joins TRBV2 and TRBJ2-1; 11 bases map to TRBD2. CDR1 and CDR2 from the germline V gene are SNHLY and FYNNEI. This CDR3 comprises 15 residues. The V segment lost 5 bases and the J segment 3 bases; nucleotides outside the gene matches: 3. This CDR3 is CASSPGLADYNEQFF. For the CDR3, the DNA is TGTGCCAGCAGTCCGGGACTAGCGGACTACAATGAGCAGTTCTTC.

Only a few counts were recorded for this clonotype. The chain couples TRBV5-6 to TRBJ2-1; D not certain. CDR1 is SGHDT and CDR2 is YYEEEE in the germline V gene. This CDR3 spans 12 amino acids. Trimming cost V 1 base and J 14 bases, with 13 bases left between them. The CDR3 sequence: CASSLNRLMEFF. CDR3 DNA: TGTGCCAGCAGCTTGAATAGACTTATGGAGTTCTTC.

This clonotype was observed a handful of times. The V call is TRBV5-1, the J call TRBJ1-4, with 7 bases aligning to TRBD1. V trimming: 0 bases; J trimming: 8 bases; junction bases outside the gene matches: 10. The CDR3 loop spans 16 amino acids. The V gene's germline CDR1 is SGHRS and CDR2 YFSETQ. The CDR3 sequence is CASSLETGSNSEKLFF. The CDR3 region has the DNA TGCGCCAGCAGCTTGGAGACAGGGAGTAATTCGGAAAAACTGTTTTTT.

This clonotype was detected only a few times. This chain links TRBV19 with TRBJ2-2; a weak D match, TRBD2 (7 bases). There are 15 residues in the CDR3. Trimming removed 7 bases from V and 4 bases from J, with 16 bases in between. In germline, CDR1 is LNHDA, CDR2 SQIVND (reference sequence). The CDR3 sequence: CASNPQAGATGELFF. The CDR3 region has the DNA TGTGCCAGTAACCCCCAGGCGGGGGCCACCGGGGAGCTGTTTTTT.

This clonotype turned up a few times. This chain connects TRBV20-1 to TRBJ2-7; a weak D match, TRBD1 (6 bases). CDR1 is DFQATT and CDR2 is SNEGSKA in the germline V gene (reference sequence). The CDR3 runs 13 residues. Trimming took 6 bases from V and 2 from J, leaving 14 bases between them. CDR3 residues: CSAATGSTYEQYF. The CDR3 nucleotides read TGCAGTGCCGCGACAGGTTCTACCTACGAGCAGTACTTC.

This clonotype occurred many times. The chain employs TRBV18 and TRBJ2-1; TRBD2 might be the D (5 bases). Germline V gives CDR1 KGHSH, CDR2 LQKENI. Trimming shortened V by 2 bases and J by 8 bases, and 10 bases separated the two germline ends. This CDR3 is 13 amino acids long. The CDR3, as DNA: TGTGCCAGCTCACCAACCGGGGATGATGAGCAGTTCTTC. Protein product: CASSPTGDDEQFF.

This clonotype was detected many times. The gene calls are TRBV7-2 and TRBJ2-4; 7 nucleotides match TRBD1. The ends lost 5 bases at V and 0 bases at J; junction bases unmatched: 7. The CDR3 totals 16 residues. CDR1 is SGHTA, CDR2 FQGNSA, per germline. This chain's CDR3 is CASSRRQGVAKNIQYF. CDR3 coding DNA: TGTGCCAGCAGCCGACGACAGGGTGTAGCCAAAAACATTCAGTACTTC.

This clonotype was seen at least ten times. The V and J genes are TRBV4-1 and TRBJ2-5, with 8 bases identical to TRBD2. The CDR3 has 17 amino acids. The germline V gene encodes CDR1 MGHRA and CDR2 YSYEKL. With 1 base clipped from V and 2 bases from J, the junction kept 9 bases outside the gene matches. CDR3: CASSQGTLAGGQETQYF. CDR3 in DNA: TGCGCCAGCAGCCAAGGGACCTTGGCGGGGGGTCAAGAGACCCAGTACTTC.

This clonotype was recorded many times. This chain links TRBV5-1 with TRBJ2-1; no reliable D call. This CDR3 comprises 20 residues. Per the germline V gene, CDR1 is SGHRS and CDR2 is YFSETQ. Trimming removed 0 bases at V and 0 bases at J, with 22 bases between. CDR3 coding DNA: TGCGCCAGCAGCTTGGCCGTACGTCCCACCGCAGGCGTCTCCTACAATGAGCAGTTCTTC. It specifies CASSLAVRPTAGVSYNEQFF.

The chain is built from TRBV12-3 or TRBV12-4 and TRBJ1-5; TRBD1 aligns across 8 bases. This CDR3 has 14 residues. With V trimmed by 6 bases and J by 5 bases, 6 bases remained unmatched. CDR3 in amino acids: CASSLQGGDQPQHF. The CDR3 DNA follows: TGTGCCAGCAGCTTACAGGGGGGTGATCAGCCCCAGCATTTT.

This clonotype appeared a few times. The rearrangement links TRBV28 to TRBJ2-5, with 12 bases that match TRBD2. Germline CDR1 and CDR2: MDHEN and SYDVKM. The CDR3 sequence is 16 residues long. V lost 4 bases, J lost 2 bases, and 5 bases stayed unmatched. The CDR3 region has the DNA TGTGCCAGCAGTTCTATCGGGACTAGCGGGCAAGAGACCCAGTACTTC. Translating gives CASSSIGTSGQETQYF.